The clone carrying this T cell receptor (beta chain) was observed many times. The entry originates in a study of CD8 T cells in ankylosing spondylitis. Trimming took 0 bases from V and 2 from J, leaving 17 bases between them. The CDR3 covers 17 residues. Germline lookup yields CDR1 DFQATT and CDR2 SNEGSKA (reference sequence). TCRdb used MiXCR to reprocess the 5' RACE reads, holding one entry per CDR3 protein. The data contain approximately 240,000 distinct CDR3 sequences, 10% to 13% of them seen just once; the ten biggest clones take up 2% to 3%. This sequence was found in a male donor with ankylosing spondylitis or in good health (not recorded which). The rearrangement joins TRBV20-1 to TRBJ1-3; D is undetermined. Sequences were obtained from blood, either unsorted or a sorted T cell fraction (not recorded which). DNA for the CDR3: TGCAGTGCTAGAGATCGCCCCAGGTCAGGCGCTGGAAACACCATATATTTT. Translation: CSARDRPRSGAGNTIYF.